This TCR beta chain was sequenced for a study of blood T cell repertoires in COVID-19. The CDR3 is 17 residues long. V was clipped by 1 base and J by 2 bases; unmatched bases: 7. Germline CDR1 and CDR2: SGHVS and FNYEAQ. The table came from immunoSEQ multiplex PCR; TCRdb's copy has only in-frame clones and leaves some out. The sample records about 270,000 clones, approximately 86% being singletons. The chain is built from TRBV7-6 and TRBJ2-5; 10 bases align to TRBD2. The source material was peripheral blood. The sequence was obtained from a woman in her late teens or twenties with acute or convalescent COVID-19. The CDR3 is CASSLGGTSAWQETQYF. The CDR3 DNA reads TGTGCCAGCAGCTTAGGGGGGACTAGCGCGTGGCAAGAGACCCAGTACTTC.